The source of this TCR beta chain is a study of T cells in women clearing cervical HPV infection. Regarding this clone: The read ends 3 residues early relative to the CDR3; the germline J gene fills the gap.

Clones were sequenced by immunoSEQ multiplex PCR, and TCRdb holds only the in-frame ones, with some missing. The table for this sample gives more than 40,000 clones. The length of the CDR3 is 14 residues. V was clipped by 4 bases and J by 7 bases; unmatched bases: 2. Germline V lookup: CDR1 SGHDT, CDR2 YYEEEE. Sequencing used blood buffy coat. This TCR came from a woman between 18 and 69 years old with a cervical HPV16 infection that either progressed to CIN3+ or cleared (not recorded which). The chain joins TRBV5-6 to TRBJ1-6; 10 bases agree with TRBD1. The CDR3 protein is CASSMGQGNSPLHF. Incomplete CDR3 DNA: TGTGCCAGCAGCATGGGACAGGGGAATTCACCC.